These 18 T cell receptor beta chains were all obtained from the same sample, sequenced in a study of OX40 agonist ivuxolimab in advanced cancers. Measured with immunoSEQ multiplex PCR; TCRdb has only the in-frame clones, and not every one. The sample lists over 55,000 clones, around 80% occurring once. The sequences come from CD4+ or CD8+ T cells sorted from blood, collected in a trial of the OX40 agonist ivuxolimab. The receptors were gathered from an adult with an advanced solid tumor such as melanoma, head and neck, liver or kidney cancer.

The J gene is TRBJ2-1, the V gene TRBV5-4; 15 bases are shared with TRBD2. The CDR3 spans 16 residues. Germline values: CDR1 SGHNT, CDR2 YYREEE (reference sequence). The ends lost 4 bases at V and 8 bases at J; junction bases unmatched: 7. CDR3 DNA sequence: TGTGCCAGCAGCAGTGCCGGGACTAGCGGGAGGTATGAGCAGTTCTTC. Its protein product is CASSSAGTSGRYEQFF.

The V gene is TRBV6-6, the J gene TRBJ1-2; no reliable D call. The CDR3 has 13 residues. CDR1 and CDR2 from the germline V gene are MNHNY and SVGAGI (reference sequence). With 7 bases removed from V and 2 bases from J, the gap between germline ends came to 11 bases. For the CDR3, the DNA is TGTGCCAGCACGGAACGGGCCAACTATGGCTACACCTTC. It translates to CASTERANYGYTF.

This sequence joins TRBV6-5 and TRBJ2-1, with 8 bases matching TRBD1. The CDR3 has 13 residues. Germline V lookup: CDR1 MNHEY, CDR2 SVGAGI. Trimming cost V 8 bases and J 4 bases; bases outside gene matches: 4. CDR3 coding DNA: TGTGCCAGCGGTCGACAGGGGTACAATGAGCAGTTCTTC. It specifies CASGRQGYNEQFF.

The chain recombines TRBV2 with TRBJ2-5; either TRBD1 or TRBD2 may fit D (6 bases each). The germline gives CDR1 SNHLY, CDR2 FYNNEI. V was cut by 7 bases and J by 2 bases, with 14 bases left in between. The CDR3 is 14 amino acids. The CDR3 sequence: CASILGGGQETQYF. The CDR3 coding sequence is TGTGCCAGCATTTTAGGAGGGGGACAAGAGACCCAGTACTTC.

The rearrangement uses TRBV5-4 and TRBJ2-5; 10 nucleotides line up with TRBD2. There are 16 residues in the CDR3. V lost 0 bases to trimming and J lost 2 bases; unmatched junction nucleotides: 4. From germline, CDR1 is SGHNT and CDR2 YYREEE (reference sequence). The DNA of the CDR3 is TGTGCCAGCAGCTTGGCGGTAGCGGGGGGACAAGAGACCCAGTACTTC. Translation gives CASSLAVAGGQETQYF.

This chain links TRBV4-2 with TRBJ2-2; weak D call: TRBD2 (5 bases). Trimming shortened V by 4 bases and J by 7 bases, and 19 bases separated the two germline ends. This CDR3 contains 16 residues. Germline V CDR1 and CDR2: LGHNA, YNFKEQ. CDR3 region: CASSRERSGMGGELFF. The CDR3, as DNA: TGTGCCAGCAGCCGCGAGCGGTCAGGTATGGGCGGGGAGCTGTTTTTT.

This clone was counted once. The J gene is TRBJ2-5, the V gene TRBV21-1; the DNA was not used to check the table's D call, TRBD1. TRBV21-1 is classified as a pseudogene. The CDR3 spans 17 residues. Here the CDR3 DNA reads TGTGCCAGCAGCTCCGGATACCAGGGGGCCTTGGGGGAGACCCAGTACTTC. Its protein product is CASSSGYQGALGETQYF.

The CDR3 loop is CASNDLAEYTDTQYF. In DNA form, the CDR3 reads TGTGCCAGCAACGACCTAGCGGAGTACACAGATACGCAGTATTTT. The chain is built from TRBV6-1 and TRBJ2-3, with 7 bases matching TRBD2. Trimming removed 7 bases from V and 2 bases from J; junction bases left unmatched: 9. The CDR3 has 15 amino acids. Germline V gene data show CDR1 as MNHNS and CDR2 as SASEGT.

V is TRBV5-1 and J is TRBJ1-1; no clear D. Germline CDR1 reads SGHRS; CDR2 reads YFSETQ. Trimming left V 0 bases short and J 0 bases short, with 12 bases between. This CDR3 is 16 amino acids long. CDR3 sequence (DNA): TGCGCCAGCAGCTTGGCGCCAGGCATAATGAACACTGAAGCTTTCTTT. Translating it yields CASSLAPGIMNTEAFF.

The chain employs TRBV29-1 and TRBJ1-1, with D tentatively TRBD1 (6 bases). The V end lost 8 bases, the J end lost 1 base, and 14 bases lay between the germline ends. The CDR3 runs 13 residues. Germline V gene lookup returns CDR1 SQVTM and CDR2 ANQGSEA. CDR3 protein: CSNLQGGNTEAFF. CDR3 in DNA: TGCAGCAACCTACAGGGAGGGAACACTGAAGCTTTCTTT.

This clone turned up a few times. The chain uses TRBV18 and TRBJ1-3; 7 nucleotides match TRBD1. The CDR3 is made up of 14 amino acids. The germline gives CDR1 KGHSH, CDR2 LQKENI. V lost 6 bases to trimming and J lost 4 bases; unmatched junction nucleotides: 6. The CDR3 DNA follows: TGTGCCAGCTCTACGGACAGGACCGGAAACACCATATATTTT. It is translated as CASSTDRTGNTIYF.

The chain is built from TRBV5-6 and TRBJ1-3; D possibly corresponds to TRBD1 (5 bases). Trimming stripped 1 base from V and 9 bases from J, with 14 bases between. Germline CDR1 reads SGHDT; CDR2 reads YYEEEE. The CDR3 totals 14 residues. This CDR3 reads CASSLRGFVGTIYF. The CDR3 DNA follows: TGTGCCAGCAGCTTGCGGGGGTTTGTTGGCACCATATATTTT.

The chain carries TRBV6-4 and TRBJ2-1, with D perhaps TRBD1 (5 bases). Germline V gene lookup returns CDR1 MRHNA and CDR2 SNTAGT. V was cut by 2 bases and J by 5 bases, with 22 bases left in between. The CDR3 sequence is 18 residues long. The CDR3 sequence is CASSDPLAPKRRDNEQFF. The CDR3 region has the DNA TGTGCCAGCAGTGACCCATTGGCCCCAAAGCGCAGGGACAATGAGCAGTTCTTC.

The chain couples TRBV6-4 to TRBJ2-3, with D hard to call. The CDR3 has 14 residues. V lost 8 bases and J 3 bases, leaving 15 bases between the germline ends. CDR1 is MRHNA and CDR2 is SNTAGT in the germline V gene. The CDR3 DNA is TGTGCCAGCTCCCAAACCGCCACGACAGATACGCAGTATTTT. Its protein product is CASSQTATTDTQYF.

The chain links TRBV29-1 to TRBJ1-2; D ambiguous. Trimming shortened V by 5 bases and J by 8 bases, and 12 bases separated the two germline ends. Germline-derived CDR1 and CDR2 are SQVTM and ANQGSEA. CDR3 length equals 11 residues. This chain's CDR3 is CSVFERGGYTF. The CDR3 DNA sequence: TGCAGCGTTTTCGAAAGAGGGGGCTACACCTTC.

The chain recombines TRBV9 with TRBJ1-1; 10 bases are shared with TRBD1. V lost 1 base and J lost 0; bases outside the gene matches: 9. The CDR3 has 18 residues. Germline-derived CDR1 and CDR2 are SGDLS and YYNGEE. This chain's CDR3 is CASSVSRDRGPMNTEAFF. The DNA for the CDR3 is TGTGCCAGCAGCGTAAGTCGGGACAGGGGCCCCATGAACACTGAAGCTTTCTTT. Filled out from reference TRBV9 and TRBJ1-1, the complete variable domain reads DSGVTQTPKHLITATGQRVTLRCSPRSGDLSVYWYQQSLDQGLQFLIQYYNGEERAKGNILERFSAQQFPDLHSELNLSSLELGDSALYFCASSVSRDRGPMNTEAFFGQGTRLTVV.

This chain connects TRBV4-1 to TRBJ1-2; 7 bases map to TRBD1. Germline V gene data show CDR1 as MGHRA and CDR2 as YSYEKL. J gave up 8 bases and V 4 bases, and 10 bases lay outside the gene matches. This CDR3 is 14 amino acids long. The CDR3 spells CASSPTGQEKGYTF. The DNA for the CDR3 is TGCGCCAGCAGCCCCACCGGACAGGAAAAGGGCTACACCTTC.

The chain links TRBV11-2 to TRBJ2-3, with a tentative D call TRBD2 (6 bases). Germline V gene data show CDR1 as SGHAT and CDR2 as FQNNGV. This CDR3 has 12 residues. The germline V and J ends were trimmed by 8 bases and 6 bases, with 12 bases remaining between them. For the CDR3, the DNA is TGTGCCAGCCGGGTAGGAGGGGATACGCAGTATTTT. Its translation is CASRVGGDTQYF.